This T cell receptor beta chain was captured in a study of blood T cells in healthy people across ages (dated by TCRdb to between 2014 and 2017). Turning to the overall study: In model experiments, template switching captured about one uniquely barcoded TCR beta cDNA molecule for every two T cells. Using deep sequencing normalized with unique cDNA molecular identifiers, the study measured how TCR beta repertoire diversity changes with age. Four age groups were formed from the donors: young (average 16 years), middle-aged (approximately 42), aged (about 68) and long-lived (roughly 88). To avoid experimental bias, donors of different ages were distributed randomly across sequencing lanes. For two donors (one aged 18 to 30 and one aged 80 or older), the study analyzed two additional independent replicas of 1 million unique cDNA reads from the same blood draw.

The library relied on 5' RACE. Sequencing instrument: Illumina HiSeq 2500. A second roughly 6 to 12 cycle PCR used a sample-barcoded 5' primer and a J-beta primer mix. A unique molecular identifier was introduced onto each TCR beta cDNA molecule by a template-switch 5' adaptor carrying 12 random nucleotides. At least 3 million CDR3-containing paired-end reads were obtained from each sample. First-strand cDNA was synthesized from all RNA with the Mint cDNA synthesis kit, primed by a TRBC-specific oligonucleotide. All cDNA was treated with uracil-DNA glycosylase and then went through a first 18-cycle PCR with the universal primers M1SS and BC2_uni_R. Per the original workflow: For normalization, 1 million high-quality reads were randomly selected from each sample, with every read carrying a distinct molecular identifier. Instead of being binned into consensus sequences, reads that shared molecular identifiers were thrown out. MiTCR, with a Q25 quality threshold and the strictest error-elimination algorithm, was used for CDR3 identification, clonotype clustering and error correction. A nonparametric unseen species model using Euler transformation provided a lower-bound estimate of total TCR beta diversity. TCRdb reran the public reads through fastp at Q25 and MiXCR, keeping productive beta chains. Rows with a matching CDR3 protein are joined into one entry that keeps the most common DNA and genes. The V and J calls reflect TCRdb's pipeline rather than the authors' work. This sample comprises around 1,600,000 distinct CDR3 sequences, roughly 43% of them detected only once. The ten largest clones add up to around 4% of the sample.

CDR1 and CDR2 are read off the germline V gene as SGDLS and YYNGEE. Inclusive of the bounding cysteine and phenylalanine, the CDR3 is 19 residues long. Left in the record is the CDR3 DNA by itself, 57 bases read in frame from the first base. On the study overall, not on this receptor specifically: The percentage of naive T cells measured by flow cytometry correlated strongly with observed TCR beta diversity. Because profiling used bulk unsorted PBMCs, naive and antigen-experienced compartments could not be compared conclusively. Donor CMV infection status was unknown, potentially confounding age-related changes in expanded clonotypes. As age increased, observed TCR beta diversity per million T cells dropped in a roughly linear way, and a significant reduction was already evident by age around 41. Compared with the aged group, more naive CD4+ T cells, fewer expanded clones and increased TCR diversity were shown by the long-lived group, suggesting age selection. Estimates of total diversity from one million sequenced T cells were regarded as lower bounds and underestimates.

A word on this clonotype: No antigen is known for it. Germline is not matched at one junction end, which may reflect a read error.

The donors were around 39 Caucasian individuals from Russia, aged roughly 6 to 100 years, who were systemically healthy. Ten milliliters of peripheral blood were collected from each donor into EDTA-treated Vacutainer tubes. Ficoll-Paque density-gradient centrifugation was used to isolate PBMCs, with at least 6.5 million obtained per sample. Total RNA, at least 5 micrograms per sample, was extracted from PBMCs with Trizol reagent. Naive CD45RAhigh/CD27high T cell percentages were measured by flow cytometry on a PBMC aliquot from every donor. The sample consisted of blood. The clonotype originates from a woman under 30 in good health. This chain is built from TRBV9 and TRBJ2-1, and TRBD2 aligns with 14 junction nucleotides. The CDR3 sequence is CASSDARTSGRPSYDEQFF. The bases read TGTGCCAGCAGCGACGCCAGGACTAGCGGGAGGCCCTCCTACGATGAGCAGTTCTTC.